This entry lists 14 T cell receptor beta chains sequenced from one sample in a study of shared clonotypes between healthy human individuals. Some clones are missing from TCRdb's copy, which holds only in-frame ones; the method was immunoSEQ multiplex PCR. The profile shows more than 2,000,000 clones, approximately 95% of them singletons. What was sequenced was naive CD4+ T cells from PBMCs. Subset denoted: CD45RA+ positively selected. The receptor set was obtained from a man between 18 and 29 years old in good health. Some clones in this sample may be carry-over from other donors' samples.

This CDR3 reads CASSAGRGTIRPYEQYF. In nucleotides, the CDR3 is TGTGCCAGCAGTGCGGGACGGGGAACCATCCGGCCCTACGAGCAGTACTTC. This chain links TRBV27 with TRBJ2-7; D may be TRBD2 (6 bases). The CDR3 extends over 17 amino acids. Trimming shortened V by 5 bases and J by 2 bases, and 22 bases separated the two germline ends. CDR1 is MNHEY, CDR2 SMNVEV, per germline (reference sequence).

This rearrangement joins TRBV18 to TRBJ1-5, with 8 bases fitting TRBD1. CDR3 length: 19 residues. The V gene's germline CDR1 is KGHSH and CDR2 LQKENI. Germline trimming cut 4 bases from V and 0 bases from J; bases unmatched to any gene: 14. CDR3 DNA sequence: TGTGCCAGCTCACGCTACCGCCCGGGACAGGAACTTAGCAATCAGCCCCAGCATTTT. This encodes CASSRYRPGQELSNQPQHF.

The CDR3 nucleotides read TGTGCCAGCAGCTTGCTAGCGGGGAGTATCACAGATACGCAGTATTTT. Translation gives CASSLLAGSITDTQYF. The rearrangement uses TRBV11-2 and TRBJ2-3, with 9 bases matching TRBD2. The germline V gene encodes CDR1 SGHAT and CDR2 FQNNGV. The CDR3 covers 16 residues. Trimming removed 3 bases from V and 2 bases from J; junction bases left unmatched: 6.

As to this clone: Other DNA sequences in this specimen translate into the identical CDR3. DNA of the CDR3: TGTGCCAGCAGTTCGCCCCTCAGAGGCTACGAGCAGTACTTC. This gives the protein CASSSPLRGYEQYF. The chain uses TRBV27 and TRBJ2-7, with D uncertain. This CDR3 has 14 amino acids. V was shortened by 4 bases and J by 3 bases, with 13 bases between the two germline ends. CDR1 is MNHEY, CDR2 SMNVEV, per germline (reference sequence).

The chain links TRBV29-1 to TRBJ2-7; tentatively, D is TRBD1 (6 bases). Trimming cost V 6 bases and J 3 bases, with 15 bases left between them. The CDR3 is made up of 13 amino acids. CDR1 is SQVTM, CDR2 ANQGSEA, per germline. The CDR3 is CSVRGQSLYEQYF. The CDR3 region has the DNA TGCAGCGTCCGAGGACAGAGCCTCTACGAGCAGTACTTC.

The chain couples TRBV27 to TRBJ2-7; no firm D call. The CDR3 sequence is 14 residues long. The germline CDR1 and CDR2 sequences are MNHEY and SMNVEV (reference sequence). V was cut by 8 bases and J by 8 bases, with 22 bases left in between. The CDR3 region is CASHRVAPVGKQYF. The CDR3 coding sequence is TGTGCCAGCCACCGGGTGGCCCCGGTCGGAAAGCAGTACTTC.

The V and J genes are TRBV7-9 and TRBJ1-6; D gene uncertain. This CDR3 contains 12 residues. In germline, CDR1 is SEHNR, CDR2 FQNEAQ (reference sequence). Trimming took 2 bases from V and 11 from J, leaving 7 bases between them. The CDR3 region has the DNA TGTGCCAGCAGCTTAAGGGAGGCACCCCTCCACTTT. This sequence encodes CASSLREAPLHF.

In its sample, this clone was seen once. This chain joins TRBV5-1 and TRBJ2-5; D gene uncertain. CDR1 is SGHRS and CDR2 is YFSETQ in the germline V gene. CDR3 length: 11 residues. Trimming left V 4 bases short and J 3 bases short, with 4 bases between. In DNA, the CDR3 is TGCGCCAGCAGCAAAAAAGAGACCCAGTACTTC. Amino acids: CASSKKETQYF.

CDR3 sequence (DNA): TGTGCCAGCAGCCCCCGGACAGGGCCTCATCATCAGCCCCAGCATTTT. This sequence encodes CASSPRTGPHHQPQHF. V is TRBV28 and J is TRBJ1-5, with 8 bases matching TRBD1. The CDR3 runs 16 residues. With 6 bases clipped from V and 5 bases from J, the junction kept 12 bases outside the gene matches. The germline V gene encodes CDR1 MDHEN and CDR2 SYDVKM. The whole variable domain, filled in from reference TRBV28 and TRBJ1-5, reads DVKVTQSSRYLVKRTGEKVFLECVQDMDHENMFWYRQDPGLGLRLIYFSYDVKMKEKGDIPEGYSVSREKKERFSLILESASTNQTSMYLCASSPRTGPHHQPQHFGDGTRLSIL.

The genes are TRBV21-1 and TRBJ1-5. TRBV21-1 is a documented pseudogene. The CDR3 has 17 amino acids. Written as DNA, the CDR3 is TGTGCCAGCAGCCCCGCCCTGGGAACCCTTGGCAATCAGCCCCAGCATTTT. Protein sequence: CASSPALGTLGNQPQHF.

V is TRBV7-6 and J is TRBJ2-5; the D gene is possibly TRBD2 (5 bases). CDR3 length: 13 amino acids. The V gene's germline CDR1 is SGHVS and CDR2 FNYEAQ. Trimming left V 5 bases short and J 10 bases short, with 17 bases between. The CDR3, as DNA: TGTGCCAGCAGCCTCTCCTTATCCGGGAACCAGTACTTC. Its translation is CASSLSLSGNQYF.

This chain joins TRBV30 and TRBJ1-4; D gene ambiguous. Trimming took off 0 bases at V and 1 base at J, with 12 bases between the two ends. The CDR3 runs to 16 residues. CDR1 is GTSNPN and CDR2 is SVGIG in the germline V gene (reference sequence). The CDR3: CAWSVFRSGTNEKLFF. CDR3 coding DNA: TGTGCCTGGAGTGTATTTCGATCCGGAACTAATGAAAAACTGTTTTTT.

J is TRBJ1-1 and V is TRBV6-1; the D gene is possibly TRBD1 (6 bases). Trimming pared 11 bases from V and 1 base from J, leaving 14 bases between. The germline V gene has CDR1 MNHNS and CDR2 SASEGT. This CDR3 spans 13 amino acids. CDR3 region: CAGRTDSNTEAFF. The CDR3 DNA follows: TGTGCCGGAAGGACAGATTCGAACACTGAAGCTTTCTTT.

The chain joins TRBV28 to TRBJ2-7; D may be TRBD2 (6 bases). V was clipped by 7 bases and J by 3 bases, with 19 bases between them. The V gene's germline CDR1 is MDHEN and CDR2 SYDVKM. The CDR3 runs to 15 residues. CDR3 nucleotides: TGTGCCAGCAAAGGAGGGGTCTTTGACTACTACGAGCAGTACTTC. Its protein product is CASKGGVFDYYEQYF.